A single sample is the source of the 5 T cell receptor beta chains below, sequenced in a study of tumor-infiltrating lymphocytes in oesophageal squamous cell carcinoma. TCRdb fed the PCR reads into MiXCR, producing one record per CDR3 protein. The sample lists over 10,000 distinct CDR3 sequences; roughly 50% were seen once. The sample taken for sequencing was esophageal tumor tissue. These receptors were taken from a female donor with esophageal squamous cell carcinoma.

As for this clonotype: The CDR3 end shows no conserved phenylalanine or tryptophan, and so a read error is likely. The DNA is left out, because the CDR3 cannot be placed on it with certainty; the CDR3 is given as TCRdb lists it. This chain connects TRBV12-5 to TRBJ1-1; TRBD1 reflects the table's D call only, with no check against the DNA. Germline V lookup: CDR1 LGHNT, CDR2 FRNRAP. The CDR3 is 19 amino acids long, termini counted. CDR3 protein: CASDTGRELWGQRPDFRGQ.

This clonotype has only one observation. This rearrangement joins TRBV7-9 to TRBJ2-3, with TRBD2 matching 16 bases. J lost 0 bases, V lost 5 bases, and 11 bases had no gene match. Germline CDR1 reads SEHNR; CDR2 reads FQNEAQ (reference sequence). The CDR3 runs 20 residues. In nucleotides, the CDR3 is TGTGCCAGCAGCCAACCCCCGGGACTAGCGGGGGGGCCTAGCACAGATACGCAGTATTTT. It is translated as CASSQPPGLAGGPSTDTQYF.

This chain links TRBV7-8 with TRBJ2-2; unclear D gene. The CDR3 has 11 residues. The ends were cut back, 5 bases at V and 6 bases at J, with 4 bases in the middle. Germline V CDR1 and CDR2: SGHVS, FQNEAQ. In DNA, the CDR3 is TGTGCCAGCAGCCCCCCCGGGGAGCTGTTTTTT. This sequence encodes CASSPPGELFF.

There are a few counts of this clonotype. The genes are TRBV5-1 and TRBJ2-3; possible D gene TRBD2, 6 bases. The germline gives CDR1 SGHRS, CDR2 YFSETQ. The ends were cut back, 4 bases at V and 1 base at J, with 16 bases in the middle. The CDR3 sequence is 16 residues long. For the CDR3, the DNA is TGCGCCAGCAGCGCCGGGACTCGCGGGGGCACAGATACGCAGTATTTT. Protein product: CASSAGTRGGTDTQYF.

This clonotype was counted between two and nine times. V is TRBV7-8 and J is TRBJ2-1, with D perhaps TRBD1 or TRBD2 (7 bases each). The DNA end is more similar to TRBJ2-5, so the J call may be wrong. Per germline, CDR1 SGHVS and CDR2 FQNEAQ. The CDR3 spans 15 residues. As DNA, the CDR3 is TGTGCCAGCAGCCCATCAGGGGGGGGCCAAGAGACCCAGTACTTC. Residues: CASSPSGGGQETQYF.